The rows below give T cell receptor beta chains drawn from one sample of a study of blood T cell repertoires in COVID-19. Clones were read by immunoSEQ multiplex PCR, and TCRdb kept only the in-frame ones, dropping some. The sample consists of tens of thousands of clones, over 70% of them appearing once. Material: peripheral blood. These receptors were collected from a man older than 75 with acute or convalescent COVID-19. The CDR3 runs from the conserved cysteine through the conserved F or W. A D gene is named only where the DNA matches it firmly. Expanded clones get a size class; other rows say once, few or many, or leave the size out.

V gene: TRBV2; clone size: NA; D gene: TRBD1; J gene: TRBJ2-7; CDR3 protein: CASIHGTGDTEQYF; CDR3 DNA: TGTGCCAGCATCCACGGGACAGGGGATACCGAGCAGTACTTC
V gene: TRBV7-8; clone size: once; D gene: NA; J gene: TRBJ2-3; CDR3 protein: CASSLISFLSTDTQYF; CDR3 DNA: TGTGCCAGCAGCTTAATTTCCTTTCTAAGCACAGATACGCAGTATTTT
V gene: TRBV25-1; clone size: NA; D gene: TRBD1; J gene: TRBJ2-1; CDR3 protein: CASSDRRQGAFYNEQFF; CDR3 DNA: TGTGCCAGCAGTGACCGCCGGCAGGGGGCTTTCTACAATGAGCAGTTCTTC
V gene: TRBV27; clone size: NA; D gene: NA; J gene: TRBJ1-4; CDR3 protein: CASSLLPPGATNEKLFF; CDR3 DNA: TGTGCCAGCAGTTTACTGCCCCCGGGGGCAACTAATGAAAAACTGTTTTTT
V gene: TRBV27; clone size: NA; D gene: NA; J gene: TRBJ1-5; CDR3 protein: CASGGGNQPQHF; CDR3 DNA: TGTGCCAGCGGGGGGGGCAATCAGCCCCAGCATTTT
V gene: TRBV7-3; clone size: NA; D gene: NA; J gene: TRBJ2-3; CDR3 protein: CASASGSTDTQYF; CDR3 DNA: TGTGCCAGCGCCTCCGGGAGCACAGATACGCAGTATTTT
V gene: TRBV11-2; clone size: NA; D gene: NA; J gene: TRBJ2-3; CDR3 protein: CASSSTRTSTDTQYF; CDR3 DNA: TGTGCCAGCAGCTCAACCCGAACTAGCACAGATACGCAGTATTTT
V gene: TRBV23-1; clone size: NA; D gene: TRBD2; J gene: TRBJ2-3; CDR3 protein: CASSRRMDGRSDTQYF; CDR3 DNA: TGCGCCAGCAGTCGACGGATGGACGGGAGGTCAGATACGCAGTATTTT
V gene: TRBV18; clone size: NA; D gene: NA; J gene: TRBJ1-2; CDR3 protein: CASSPGRDAPSGYTF; CDR3 DNA: TGTGCCAGCTCACCAGGGCGGGACGCTCCGAGTGGCTACACCTTC
V gene: TRBV7-8; clone size: NA; D gene: TRBD2; J gene: TRBJ2-3; CDR3 protein: CASSLGSGGASYSSTDTQYF; CDR3 DNA: TGTGCCAGCAGCTTAGGAAGCGGGGGAGCCTCCTATTCTAGCACAGATACGCAGTATTTT
V gene: TRBV29-1; clone size: NA; D gene: TRBD1; J gene: TRBJ1-1; CDR3 protein: CSVGQGAEAFF; CDR3 DNA: TGCAGCGTTGGACAGGGGGCTGAAGCTTTCTTT
V gene: TRBV19; clone size: NA; D gene: NA; J gene: TRBJ1-1; CDR3 protein: CASIRQVGTEAFF; CDR3 DNA: TGTGCCAGTATCCGACAGGTGGGGACTGAAGCTTTCTTT
V gene: TRBV18; clone size: NA; D gene: NA; J gene: TRBJ1-3; CDR3 protein: CASSPDTYSGNTIYF; CDR3 DNA: TGTGCCAGCTCACCTGACACTTACTCTGGAAACACCATATATTTT
V gene: TRBV7-2; clone size: NA; D gene: NA; J gene: TRBJ1-5; CDR3 protein: CASSFAVHSNQPQHF; CDR3 DNA: TGTGCCAGCAGCTTCGCGGTGCATAGCAATCAGCCCCAGCATTTT
V gene: TRBV30; clone size: once; D gene: TRBD2; J gene: TRBJ2-1; CDR3 protein: CAWKSSSGYNEQFF; CDR3 DNA: TGTGCCTGGAAGTCGTCTAGCGGATACAATGAGCAGTTCTTC
V gene: TRBV21-1; clone size: NA; D gene: NA; J gene: TRBJ1-1; CDR3 protein: CASSALPRAAGGWTEAFF; CDR3 DNA: TGTGCCAGCAGCGCCCTTCCCCGGGCGGCAGGGGGCTGGACTGAAGCTTTCTTT
V gene: TRBV30; clone size: NA; D gene: TRBD1; J gene: TRBJ1-4; CDR3 protein: CAWSATGTGGEKLFF; CDR3 DNA: TGTGCCTGGAGTGCCACCGGGACAGGAGGGGAAAAACTGTTTTTT
V gene: TRBV19; clone size: NA; D gene: NA; J gene: TRBJ1-5; CDR3 protein: CASRPGAQPQHF; CDR3 DNA: TGTGCCAGCCGGCCGGGAGCCCAGCCCCAGCATTTT
V gene: TRBV12-3/TRBV12-4; clone size: NA; D gene: NA; J gene: TRBJ1-1; CDR3 protein: CASILGGRTEAFF; CDR3 DNA: TGTGCCAGCATCTTGGGGGGAAGAACTGAAGCTTTCTTT
V gene: TRBV10-3; clone size: NA; D gene: NA; J gene: TRBJ2-7; CDR3 protein: CAISDPRDSPSYEQYF; CDR3 DNA: TGTGCCATCAGTGACCCTCGAGACTCCCCGTCCTACGAGCAGTACTTC
V gene: TRBV3-1/TRBV3-2; clone size: NA; D gene: NA; J gene: TRBJ2-6; CDR3 protein: CASSQGDSLSGANVLTF; CDR3 DNA: TGTGCCAGCAGCCAAGGTGACAGCCTCTCGGGGGCCAACGTCCTGACTTTC
V gene: TRBV12-3/TRBV12-4; clone size: NA; D gene: TRBD1; J gene: TRBJ2-7; CDR3 protein: CASRGDRGYEQYF; CDR3 DNA: TGTGCCAGCAGGGGTGACAGGGGGTACGAGCAGTACTTC
V gene: TRBV16; clone size: NA; D gene: TRBD1; J gene: TRBJ1-5; CDR3 protein: CASSQSGQSNQPQHF; CDR3 DNA: TGTGCCAGCAGCCAGTCGGGACAGTCCAATCAGCCCCAGCATTTT
V gene: TRBV28; clone size: NA; D gene: NA; J gene: TRBJ2-6; CDR3 protein: CASSDSTFSGANVLTF; CDR3 DNA: TGTGCCAGTTCGGACAGTACCTTCTCTGGGGCCAACGTCCTGACTTTC
V gene: TRBV19; clone size: NA; D gene: NA; J gene: TRBJ2-1; CDR3 protein: CASSIPGLSYNEQFF; CDR3 DNA: TGTGCCAGTAGTATACCCGGACTAAGTTACAATGAGCAGTTCTTC
V gene: TRBV5-4; clone size: NA; D gene: NA; J gene: TRBJ1-5; CDR3 protein: CASSLKNGWQPQHF; CDR3 DNA: TGTGCCAGCAGCTTGAAAAACGGGTGGCAGCCCCAGCATTTT
V gene: TRBV6-4; clone size: NA; D gene: NA; J gene: TRBJ1-1; CDR3 protein: CASSDHGGTEAFF; CDR3 DNA: TGTGCCAGCAGTGACCATGGCGGCACTGAAGCTTTCTTT
V gene: TRBV29-1; clone size: NA; D gene: NA; J gene: TRBJ2-7; CDR3 protein: CSVVVGNYEQYF; CDR3 DNA: TGCAGCGTTGTAGTGGGCAACTACGAGCAGTACTTC
V gene: TRBV6-2/TRBV6-3; clone size: NA; D gene: NA; J gene: TRBJ1-4; CDR3 protein: CASSFQGFGKLFF; CDR3 DNA: TGTGCCAGCAGTTTTCAGGGTTTCGGAAAACTGTTTTTT
V gene: TRBV18; clone size: NA; D gene: NA; J gene: TRBJ1-1; CDR3 protein: CASSPPSQNTEAFF; CDR3 DNA: TGTGCCAGCTCACCACCAAGCCAGAACACTGAAGCTTTCTTT
V gene: TRBV7-9; clone size: NA; D gene: NA; J gene: TRBJ1-5; CDR3 protein: CASSLGQGYNQPQHF; CDR3 DNA: TGTGCCAGCAGCTTAGGGCAGGGGTACAATCAGCCCCAGCATTTT
V gene: TRBV21-1; clone size: NA; D gene: NA; J gene: TRBJ1-1; CDR3 protein: CASSKEEERNTEAFF; CDR3 DNA: TGTGCCAGCAGCAAAGAGGAGGAAAGAAACACTGAAGCTTTCTTT
V gene: TRBV30; clone size: NA; D gene: NA; J gene: TRBJ1-1; CDR3 protein: CAWRSQGRTEAFF; CDR3 DNA: TGTGCCTGGAGGTCCCAGGGGAGAACTGAAGCTTTCTTT
V gene: TRBV29-1; clone size: NA; D gene: TRBD1; J gene: TRBJ2-7; CDR3 protein: CSVTGGPSYEQYF; CDR3 DNA: TGCAGCGTGACAGGGGGTCCCTCCTACGAGCAGTACTTC
V gene: TRBV19; clone size: NA; D gene: TRBD2; J gene: TRBJ2-7; CDR3 protein: CASSITGGLYEQYF; CDR3 DNA: TGTGCCAGTAGTATAACGGGGGGGCTCTACGAGCAGTACTTC
V gene: TRBV24-1; clone size: NA; D gene: NA; J gene: TRBJ2-1; CDR3 protein: CATSDSSIAWQFF; CDR3 DNA: TGTGCCACCAGTGACTCCTCCATAGCCTGGCAGTTCTTC
V gene: TRBV19; clone size: NA; D gene: NA; J gene: TRBJ1-1; CDR3 protein: CASTARAAEAFF; CDR3 DNA: TGTGCCAGTACAGCCAGGGCCGCTGAAGCTTTCTTT
V gene: TRBV27; clone size: once; D gene: TRBD1; J gene: TRBJ2-7; CDR3 protein: CASSGGTGSGYEQYF; CDR3 DNA: TGTGCCAGCAGTGGCGGGACAGGGAGCGGTTACGAGCAGTACTTC
V gene: TRBV5-4; clone size: NA; D gene: TRBD2; J gene: TRBJ2-5; CDR3 protein: CASSSREGSQETQYF; CDR3 DNA: TGTGCCAGCAGCTCGCGGGAGGGGTCGCAAGAGACCCAGTACTTC
V gene: TRBV7-2; clone size: NA; D gene: TRBD1; J gene: TRBJ1-2; CDR3 protein: CASSLGTGYDYGYTF; CDR3 DNA: TGTGCCAGCAGCTTAGGGACAGGCTATGACTATGGCTACACCTTC
V gene: TRBV12-3/TRBV12-4; clone size: NA; D gene: NA; J gene: TRBJ1-5; CDR3 protein: CASSLSGDQPQHF; CDR3 DNA: TGTGCCAGCAGTTTAAGCGGGGATCAGCCCCAGCATTTT
V gene: TRBV6-5; clone size: NA; D gene: TRBD2; J gene: TRBJ2-7; CDR3 protein: CASSYQRGYEQYF; CDR3 DNA: TGTGCCAGCAGTTATCAGCGGGGTTACGAGCAGTACTTC
V gene: TRBV19; clone size: NA; D gene: TRBD1; J gene: TRBJ2-3; CDR3 protein: CASRVSGTGSNTQYF; CDR3 DNA: TGTGCCAGTAGAGTTTCCGGGACAGGGTCAAATACGCAGTATTTT
V gene: TRBV28; clone size: NA; D gene: NA; J gene: TRBJ1-1; CDR3 protein: CASSFLQGGTEAFF; CDR3 DNA: TGTGCCAGCAGTTTCCTACAGGGAGGGACTGAAGCTTTCTTT
V gene: TRBV6-5; clone size: NA; D gene: TRBD1; J gene: TRBJ1-2; CDR3 protein: CASTSGTALYGYTF; CDR3 DNA: TGTGCCAGCACTTCCGGGACAGCCTTGTACGGCTACACCTTC
V gene: TRBV3-1/TRBV3-2; clone size: NA; D gene: NA; J gene: TRBJ1-3; CDR3 protein: CASSQQGSGNTIYF; CDR3 DNA: TGTGCCAGCAGCCAGCAGGGGTCTGGAAACACCATATATTTT
V gene: TRBV19; clone size: NA; D gene: TRBD1; J gene: TRBJ2-7; CDR3 protein: CASSPTGEYEQYF; CDR3 DNA: TGTGCCAGTAGTCCGACAGGGGAATACGAGCAGTACTTC
V gene: TRBV7-2; clone size: once; D gene: TRBD2; J gene: TRBJ2-1; CDR3 protein: CASSLAGLAGGPIFSYNEQFF; CDR3 DNA: TGTGCCAGCAGCTTAGCTGGACTAGCGGGAGGACCCATATTCTCTTACAATGAGCAGTTCTTC
V gene: TRBV27; clone size: NA; D gene: TRBD1; J gene: TRBJ1-4; CDR3 protein: CASSRQGAANEKLFF; CDR3 DNA: TGTGCCAGCAGTAGACAGGGGGCGGCTAATGAAAAACTGTTTTTT
V gene: TRBV27; clone size: NA; D gene: TRBD1; J gene: TRBJ2-7; CDR3 protein: CASRPGQGFSYEQYF; CDR3 DNA: TGTGCCAGCAGACCGGGACAGGGGTTCTCCTACGAGCAGTACTTC
V gene: TRBV7-9; clone size: NA; D gene: NA; J gene: TRBJ2-7; CDR3 protein: CASKGRGEQYF; CDR3 DNA: TGTGCCAGCAAGGGCAGGGGCGAGCAGTACTTC
V gene: TRBV3-1/TRBV3-2; clone size: few; D gene: TRBD1; J gene: TRBJ2-7; CDR3 protein: CASSLRTGAYEQYF; CDR3 DNA: TGTGCCAGCAGCTTACGGACAGGGGCCTACGAGCAGTACTTC
V gene: TRBV11-2; clone size: NA; D gene: NA; J gene: TRBJ2-1; CDR3 protein: CASSLEGKLTNEQFF; CDR3 DNA: TGTGCCAGCAGTCTGGAGGGAAAACTAACCAATGAGCAGTTCTTC
V gene: TRBV28; clone size: once; D gene: TRBD1; J gene: TRBJ1-1; CDR3 protein: CATQTGGTEAFF; CDR3 DNA: TGTGCCACCCAGACAGGGGGCACTGAAGCTTTCTTT